The rows below give T cell receptor beta chains drawn from one sample of a study of regulatory T cells in long-lasting Graves disease. TCRdb reprocessed the multiplex PCR reads via MiXCR and lists one record per CDR3 protein. The data hold about 430,000 distinct CDR3 sequences, with roughly 23% observed a single time. The specimen comprised peripheral blood mononuclear cells (PBMCs), sampled when the disease was refractory, from a patient treated with antithyroid drugs. All receptors come from a female donor with Graves disease. Both conserved end residues are part of each CDR3. A D gene is named only where the DNA matches it firmly. Some rows mark clone size as missing; the rest say once, few, many or name a class of expanded clone.

abundance	v_gene	j_gene	d_gene	CDR3nt	CDR3aa
.	TRBV5-5	TRBJ2-7	.	TGTGCCAGCAGAGACATCAACTACGAGCAGTACTTC	CASRDINYEQYF
.	TRBV6-1	TRBJ1-5	.	TGTGCCAGTCATGAGGGCAATCAGCCCCAGCATTTT	CASHEGNQPQHF
.	TRBV3-1	TRBJ2-7	TRBD2	TGTGCCAGCAGCCAAGGACCGGGACTAGCGGATGGGCCCTACGAGCAGTACTTC	CASSQGPGLADGPYEQYF
few	TRBV30	TRBJ2-5	.	TGTGCCTGGAGTGTAACAGCGGGTTACCAAGAGACCCAGCACTTC	CAWSVTAGYQETQHF
many	TRBV28	TRBJ1-4	.	TGTGCCAGCAGCCAGGGGTCTAGAGAAAAACTGTTTTTT	CASSQGSREKLFF
once	TRBV5-1	TRBJ2-5	TRBD1	TGCGCCAGCAGCAAAACAGGGGACCAAGAGACCCAGTACTTC	CASSKTGDQETQYF
.	TRBV29-1	TRBJ2-7	TRBD2	TGCAGCGTTGATGCGGGAGGGGGGTCCTACGAGCAGTACTTC	CSVDAGGGSYEQYF
many	TRBV11-1	TRBJ2-5	TRBD2	TGTGCCAGCAGCTCGACTAGCGAGCAAGAGACCCAGTACTTC	CASSSTSEQETQYF
once	TRBV28	TRBJ1-6	TRBD1	TGTGCCAGCAGACACGGACAGGGGTTTGGTAATTCACCCCTCCACTTT	CASRHGQGFGNSPLHF
many	TRBV12-3/TRBV12-4	TRBJ1-2	.	TGTGCCAGCAGCCGGACTGGGGCAGATAACTATGGCTACACCTTC	CASSRTGADNYGYTF
few	TRBV14	TRBJ2-5	.	TGTGCCAGCAGCCAAGGGGGTGGATTTCGGACCCAGTACTTC	CASSQGGGFRTQYF
many	TRBV6-5	TRBJ2-6	.	TGTGCCAGCAGTTACTCGGACGGAGACTACTACCCTGGGGCCAACGTCCTGACTTTC	CASSYSDGDYYPGANVLTF
few	TRBV4-1	TRBJ2-5	.	TGCGCCAGCAGCCAAGGGATAGCGGAGACCCAGTACTTC	CASSQGIAETQYF
.	TRBV20-1	TRBJ2-5	.	TGCAGTGCCTTGGACACCGCGGAGACCCAGTACTTC	CSALDTAETQYF
many	TRBV28	TRBJ1-1	.	TGTGCCAGCAGTTTTGAAGGTCTCGTCACTGAAGCTTTCTTT	CASSFEGLVTEAFF
.	TRBV7-4	TRBJ1-1	TRBD1	TGTGCCAGCAGCCGCCGACAGGGGGCCCGAGACACTGAAGCTTTCTTT	CASSRRQGARDTEAFF
.	TRBV19	TRBJ2-2	.	TGTGCCAGTAGGGACATCCGGCGGGACACCGGGGAGCTGTTTTTT	CASRDIRRDTGELFF
few	TRBV9	TRBJ2-7	.	TGTGCCAGCAGCCCGACAGGCCAGGGCCCCGAGCAGTACTTC	CASSPTGQGPEQYF
.	TRBV5-1	TRBJ1-6	TRBD1	TGCGCCAGCAGCTTGGCGGGACAGATTAATTCACCCCTCCACTTT	CASSLAGQINSPLHF
many	TRBV12-3/TRBV12-4	TRBJ2-2	TRBD2	TGTGCCAGCACACACTCTCGGCTAGCGGGAGGAGAAACCGGGGAGCTGTTTTTT	CASTHSRLAGGETGELFF
.	TRBV19	TRBJ2-2	TRBD2	TGTGCCAGTAGTATTGGGCGGGAGGGCACCGGGGAGCTGTTTTTT	CASSIGREGTGELFF
.	TRBV5-6	TRBJ2-7	.	TGTGCCAGCAGCTTGGGGGAGAGTACCTACGAGCAGTACTTC	CASSLGESTYEQYF
.	TRBV6-1	TRBJ1-2	.	TGTGCCAGCTCGGCCCCTTGGGGGATGAACTATGGCTACACCTTC	CASSAPWGMNYGYTF
.	TRBV11-2	TRBJ2-2	.	TGTGCCAGCAGCTCTACTAGTCCATTCGAGGAGCTGTTTTTT	CASSSTSPFEELFF
few	TRBV20-1	TRBJ1-1	.	TGCAGTGCTAGACCTCCGGGCCAAAACGAAGCTTTCTTT	CSARPPGQNEAFF
many	TRBV24-1	TRBJ2-2	.	TGTGCCACCAGTGACTTCCAAGACGGGAAGCTGTTTTTT	CATSDFQDGKLFF
many	TRBV12-5	TRBJ1-2	.	TGTGCTAGTGGTTTCGACTTGCCCCAGGACAGAACCTATGGCTACACCTTC	CASGFDLPQDRTYGYTF
.	TRBV5-1	TRBJ1-1	TRBD1	TGCGCCAGCAGGTCAGGGGGGGACACTGAAGCTTTCTTT	CASRSGGDTEAFF
few	TRBV5-6	TRBJ2-7	.	TGTGCCAGCAGCACGGACTATCCCGACGAGCAGTACTTC	CASSTDYPDEQYF
many	TRBV5-1	TRBJ1-4	.	TGCGCCAGCAGCTGGCAGGGGAAAGCTAATGAAAAACTGTTTTTT	CASSWQGKANEKLFF
once	TRBV28	TRBJ2-1	.	TGTGCCAGCAGCGAATCTTTAGACGGTGAGAATGAGCAGTTCTTC	CASSESLDGENEQFF
.	TRBV20-1	TRBJ2-2	TRBD2	TGCAGTGCTAGTGACGGGGGGACCGGGGAGCTGTTTTTT	CSASDGGTGELFF